These 7 T cell receptor beta chains came from one sample sequenced in a study of response to subunit inactivated influenza vaccine. TCRdb reprocessed the RT-PCR reads via MiXCR and lists one record per CDR3 protein. Among around 570,000 distinct CDR3 sequences, under 9% were seen once, and the ten largest hold over 10%. The material sequenced was PBMCs from blood, taken 23 months after vaccination. These receptors were taken from a man aged 50 to 69 who received an inactivated influenza vaccine.

This clonotype was recorded a few times. J is TRBJ2-3 and V is TRBV30, with D uncertain. V was pared by 2 bases and J by 4 bases, with 13 bases between. CDR3 length: 14 amino acids. Germline V gives CDR1 GTSNPN, CDR2 SVGIG (reference sequence). The DNA of the CDR3 is TGTGCCTGGAGTAACACGGACCACGCAGATACGCAGTATTTT. This codes for CAWSNTDHADTQYF.

This clonotype was detected a few times. J is TRBJ2-7 and V is TRBV27; unclear D gene. Germline V gene data show CDR1 as MNHEY and CDR2 as SMNVEV (reference sequence). There are 16 residues in the CDR3. Trimming pared 1 base from V and 7 bases from J, leaving 20 bases between. The CDR3 bases are TGTGCCAGCAGTTTATGGGGTGGGTGGGCTACCGAGGAGCAGTACTTC. Encoded protein: CASSLWGGWATEEQYF.

This clonotype was counted a few times. At one end the junction does not follow the germline gene, possibly because of a read error. The chain links TRBV5-1 to TRBJ2-7, with TRBD1 identical over 7 bases. The CDR3 is made up of 16 amino acids. Germline V gene lookup returns CDR1 SGHRS and CDR2 YFSETQ. This chain's CDR3 is CASSLEIRGGPYERYF. In DNA form, the CDR3 reads TGCGCCAGCAGCTTGGAAATTCGAGGGGGCCCCTACGAGCGGTACTTC.

The table lists this clonotype with a few counts. The V and J genes are TRBV20-1 and TRBJ1-5, with D perhaps TRBD1 (6 bases). The CDR3 spans 15 residues. The ends were cut back, 5 bases at V and 0 bases at J, with 14 bases in the middle. Germline V CDR1 and CDR2: DFQATT, SNEGSKA (reference sequence). The CDR3: CSAPTQGNSNQPQHF. CDR3 DNA sequence: TGCAGTGCTCCCACCCAGGGGAATAGCAATCAGCCCCAGCATTTT.

This clonotype was detected only a few times. The J gene is TRBJ2-7, the V gene TRBV12-3 or TRBV12-4; D is undetermined. This CDR3 is built from 14 residues. The germline V and J ends were trimmed by 0 bases and 3 bases, with 9 bases remaining between them. This chain's CDR3 is CASSLAFGDYEQYF. The CDR3, as DNA: TGTGCCAGCAGTTTAGCGTTCGGAGACTACGAGCAGTACTTC.

A few counts support this clonotype. The chain links TRBV3-1 to TRBJ2-1; TRBD1 matches 8 bases. This CDR3 has 15 residues. V shed 2 bases, J shed 2 bases, and the junction held 2 bases outside the gene matches. CDR1 LGHDT and CDR2 YNNKEL come from the germline V gene (reference sequence). The CDR3 is CASSQQGQAYNEQFF. The CDR3 DNA reads as TGTGCCAGCAGCCAACAGGGACAGGCCTACAATGAGCAGTTCTTC.

The V and J genes are TRBV27 and TRBJ2-7; 10 positions agree with TRBD1. The germline V gene has CDR1 MNHEY and CDR2 SMNVEV (reference sequence). Trimming took 0 bases from V and 4 from J; bases not matched to a gene: 9. This CDR3 is built from 17 residues. CDR3 coding DNA: TGTGCCAGCAGTTTATCGTCAATTCGACAGGGGGCGTACGAGCAGTACTTC. Translation: CASSLSSIRQGAYEQYF.